The clone carrying this T cell receptor beta chain showed up just a few times. The target antigen is unknown. The data stem from a study of response to subunit inactivated influenza vaccine. Study-level findings and limits: Authors proposed each seasonal influenza vaccination draws in few new T cells.

The CDR3 has 13 amino acids. CDR1 and CDR2 from the germline V gene are DFQATT and SNEGSKA (reference sequence). The V and J ends lost 5 bases and 1 base respectively, with 12 bases between them. TCRdb recomputed calls from the RT-PCR reads with MiXCR, one row per CDR3 protein. The table shows about 160,000 distinct CDR3 sequences, with approximately 11% occurring only once. This receptor was taken from a man aged 45-65 years who received an inactivated influenza vaccine. The sample was non-naive T cells sorted from PBMCs, taken roughly 46 days after vaccination. The chain couples TRBV20-1 to TRBJ2-7; D is possibly TRBD1 (6 bases). DNA for the CDR3: TGCAGTGCTGATCGGGACACGTCCTACGAGCAGTACTTC. It codes for CSADRDTSYEQYF.